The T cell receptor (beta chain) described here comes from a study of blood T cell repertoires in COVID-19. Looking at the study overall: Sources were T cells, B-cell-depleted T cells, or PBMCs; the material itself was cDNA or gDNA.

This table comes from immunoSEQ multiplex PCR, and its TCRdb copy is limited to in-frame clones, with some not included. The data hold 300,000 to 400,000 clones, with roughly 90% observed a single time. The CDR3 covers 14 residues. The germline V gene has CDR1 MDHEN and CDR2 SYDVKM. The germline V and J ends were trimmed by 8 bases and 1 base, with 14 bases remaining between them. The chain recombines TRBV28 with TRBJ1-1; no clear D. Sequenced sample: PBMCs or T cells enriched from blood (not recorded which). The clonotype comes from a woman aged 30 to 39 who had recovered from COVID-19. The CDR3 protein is CASGLGGQNTEAFF. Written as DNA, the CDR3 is TGTGCCAGCGGCCTCGGCGGCCAGAACACTGAAGCTTTCTTT.